Detailed here is one T cell receptor beta chain. Its antigen remains unidentified. This sample was included in a study of early T cells in non-severe SARS-CoV-2 infection. For the study at large: From unsorted whole blood, bulk RNA was sequenced, and the chains remained unpaired. General study results and limits: VDJdb matches were skewed toward anti-spike CD8 T cell responses.

The CDR3 spans 12 residues. CDR1 and CDR2 (germline): KGHDR, SFDVKD. Trimming took off 4 bases at V and 6 bases at J, with 9 bases between the two ends. TCRdb passed the 5' RACE reads through MiXCR, listing each CDR3 protein once. The sample carries roughly 80,000 distinct CDR3 sequences, about a sixth recorded once. The V gene is TRBV24-1, the J gene TRBJ2-7, with D perhaps given as TRBD1 or TRBD2 (5 bases each). This TCR derives from an adult who was a healthcare worker with PCR-confirmed SARS-CoV-2 infection or an uninfected control (not recorded which). Material: whole blood. CDR3: CATSEGTIEQYF. CDR3 in DNA: TGTGCCACCAGTGAGGGGACGATCGAGCAGTACTTC.